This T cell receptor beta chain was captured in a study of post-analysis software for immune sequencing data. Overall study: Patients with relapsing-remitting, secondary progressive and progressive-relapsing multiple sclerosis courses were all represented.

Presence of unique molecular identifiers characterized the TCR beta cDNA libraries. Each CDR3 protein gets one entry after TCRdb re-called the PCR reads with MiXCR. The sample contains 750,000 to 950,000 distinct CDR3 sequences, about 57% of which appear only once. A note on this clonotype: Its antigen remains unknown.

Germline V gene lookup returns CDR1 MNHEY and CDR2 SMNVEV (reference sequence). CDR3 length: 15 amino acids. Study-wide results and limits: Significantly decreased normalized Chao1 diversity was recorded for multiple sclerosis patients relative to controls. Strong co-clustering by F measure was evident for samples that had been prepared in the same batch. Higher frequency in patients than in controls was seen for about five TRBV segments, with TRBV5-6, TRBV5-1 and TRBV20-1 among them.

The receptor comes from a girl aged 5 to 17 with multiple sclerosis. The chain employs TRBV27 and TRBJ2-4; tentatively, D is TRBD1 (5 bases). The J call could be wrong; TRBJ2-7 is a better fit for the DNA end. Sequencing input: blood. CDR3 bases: TGTGCCAGCAGTTCTGCTTGGACATCGTCCTACGAGCAGTACTTC. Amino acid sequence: CASSSAWTSSYEQYF.